What follows describes a single T cell receptor beta chain. This clone was detected only a few times. The antigen it recognizes is unknown. No base-level quality is on record; no much larger clone is a single base apart. Trimming leaves V shorter by 6 bases and J shorter by 4 bases, with the junction holding 23 bases beyond the gene matches. From the cysteine up to the phenylalanine, the CDR3 has a length of 19 residues. The only DNA kept is the CDR3, 57 bases in frame from the first base. In the germline V gene, CDR1 corresponds to SGHVS and CDR2 to FQNEAQ. The library relied on the immunoSEQ multiplex PCR assay. For the multiplex PCR, a mixture combining 60 forward primers for TCR Vbeta segments and 13 reverse primers for TCR Jbeta segments was used. The CDR3 region of rearranged TCR beta genes was amplified from genomic DNA by a multiplex PCR assay. On the Illumina HiSeq System, the amplified TCR beta libraries were sequenced as 87-base-pair reads. As for the authors' bioinformatics: Across the 670 or so repertoires, a later analysis counted approximately 83 million unique TCR beta chains, some 11 million of which were shared by at least two donors. To remove PCR and sequencing errors, raw reads were error-corrected and collapsed into unique sequences using a nearest-neighbor algorithm that merged closely related sequences. CDR3 sequences were aligned to IMGT reference sequences to assign V, D and J gene segments. Each retained sequence needed at least a six-nucleotide match to both a V gene segment and a J gene segment. Rearrangements were called productive when the CDR3 lacked stop codons and stayed in frame with V and J; all others were non-productive. CDR3 was defined according to IMGT convention as the region running from the second conserved V-encoded cysteine to the conserved J-encoded phenylalanine. Sequences without an unambiguous match to a single V gene segment were excluded from the earlier analysis of 587 of the donors. An earlier analysis of a few hundred of the donors called V segments functional above 56.7% productive rearrangements and segregating when the between-donor standard deviation exceeded 5%. To diagnose cytomegalovirus status from the catalog of TCR beta chain sequences, a statistical classification framework was built. V and J gene assignment, in a later analysis, came from comparing TCR nucleotide sequences with IMGT/GENE-DB human TR gene sequences. The TCRdist pipeline was used in a later analysis to assign CDR3 sequences and most-parsimonious VDJ recombination scenarios. A later analysis defined each TCR beta chain by its CDR3 amino acid sequence plus V-gene family, and excluded reads lacking a unique V-gene family. A later analysis removed 592 highly shared, low-generation-probability nucleotide sequences to deal with suspected cross-contamination and a sequencing artifact. A later analysis calculated a clonal expansion index for each public chain from normalized within-repertoire ranks of inferred template counts. In a later analysis, generation probabilities were computed with a VDJ recombination model fitted to out-of-frame rearrangements, and the resulting probabilities were checked against IGoR. A later analysis scored TCR-TCR, TCR-HLA and TCR-CMV co-occurrence with hypergeometric tests, applying a repertoire-size bias correction to TCR pairs. A later analysis estimated false discovery rates by permuting HLA or CMV assignments 20 times. In a later analysis, co-occurring TCRs were grouped with DBSCAN, and TCRdist sequence similarity was added when clustering was performed within HLA-allele-positive subsets. Repertoires with fewer than 30,000 or more than 120,000 public chains, plus five repertoires with anomalous nucleotide sharing, were excluded from co-occurrence clustering. The clones in this table, taken by TCRdb from immuneACCESS, are in-frame only. Not every clone is retained; where verified, under half of the shortfall comes from an unresolved V gene, and the cause of the rest is unknown. The DNA was the basis for D and trimming; V, J and clone size are from that table. The sample yields about 130,000 clones; about 69% were counted once. Clones ranked in the top ten supply roughly 3.1% of the sample.

This entry belongs to a study of cytomegalovirus exposure and HLA in healthy donors (dated 2017 in TCRdb). Study-level background: According to an earlier analysis of a few hundred of the donors, about 179 million T cells yielded over 90 million unique TCR beta sequences and 276 Gb of sequence data. An early release that covered several hundred HLA-typed donors contained approximately 300 gigabases of sequencing data and 75 million to 100 million unique TCR sequences. Among the approximately 430 genotyped donors, around 81% belonged to the genetic ancestry cluster associated with self-reported Caucasian donors. The aim of the study was to test whether cataloging public T cell receptors could identify signatures of past pathogen exposure. The T cell repertoires of several hundred subjects were profiled by immunosequencing and related to cytomegalovirus serostatus. A separate validation cohort of over a hundred different subjects was used in addition to the roughly 620-subject first cohort. To predict cytomegalovirus infection status, the study combined high-throughput TCR immunosequencing, statistical association of individual TCRs with disease status, and machine learning. A later analysis re-analyzed previously published TCR beta repertoires from roughly 600 donors and added high-resolution HLA genotyping to study TCR occurrence patterns. In the later analysis, no new phenotypic data were used to find candidate immune exposures; instead, reliance was placed on TCR beta sequences and their occurrence across donors. An earlier analysis of around 580 of the donors used high-throughput TCR beta sequencing to judge whether each TCR beta V gene segment behaved as functional or pseudogenic. Donor age, sex, ethnicity and CMV serostatus were compiled together with the repertoire data. Genome-wide SNP genotypes for about three fifths of the 666 donors were used in a later genetic analysis, which treated that subset as a discovery cohort. All discovery cohort repertoires had been generated using a single sequencing platform. HLA typing covered class I and class II loci at four-digit resolution. The number of donors typed differed by locus, with roughly 620-630 for A, B, C, DRB1 and DQB1, approximately 500 for DQA1, nearly 610 for DPA1, and around 450 for DPB1. A handful of DR-DQ haplotypes were handled as single units for association and clustering because linkage in the cohort was strong. On average, roughly 200,000 unique TCR beta nucleotide sequences were sequenced per donor among 300 to 500 genotyped donors of the cohort, with about 17% of those sequences being non-productive.

The cohort was made up of about 670 healthy bone marrow donors. All cohort members were sampled while nominally healthy, although unrecorded immune exposures were likely present. The donor tested CMV seronegative and was one of the 352 seronegative cohort members. A peripheral blood sample was collected from each donor, and TCR beta sequencing was performed on peripheral blood mononuclear cells. The Qiagen DNeasy Blood Extraction Kit was used to extract genomic DNA from the blood cell samples. What the authors observed across the whole study: At a false discovery rate of 0.05, a later analysis linked 16,951 TCR beta sequences to specific HLA alleles. Because counts were too low, 15 or so rarely observed V segments, including chromosome 9 orphons, were excluded from the earlier analysis of 587 of the donors. A few of the identified cytomegalovirus-associated TCR beta chains were confirmed in vitro to be specific for cytomegalovirus antigens. In the study, approximately 160 TCR beta chains were listed as associated with cytomegalovirus. Roughly uniform sequencing depth across donors was assumed in presence/absence analyses, although this assumption may not hold. In an earlier analysis of approximately 590 of the donors, most TCR beta V segments were observed in productive rearrangements about 90% or about 30% of the time, broadly matching IMGT annotations. A later analysis reported that several top co-occurrence clusters appeared linked to parvovirus B19, influenza, CMV and Epstein-Barr virus. Linkage disequilibrium might explain the correlated functional status among segregating V segments, but an unknown experimental factor could not be excluded. Most TCR sequences were seen in very few donors, while some public TCRs were found in many individuals. According to the authors, the approach could potentially be generalized to other disease states and immunological phenotypes. Strong co-occurrence of HLA alleles, especially DR and DQ, made assigning TCR associations to individual alleles difficult. Only TCR beta chains were sequenced in this cohort, and the absence of alpha or paired-chain data limited detectable features. Because HLA typing was missing for some donors at each locus, association tests included only the typed subset. Compared with equally common non-associated chains, HLA-associated TCR beta chains in a later analysis were more clonally expanded and had lower generation probabilities. For the cohort, immune exposure information was limited to CMV serostatus. A further reported finding was that TCR beta sequences accurately predicted the HLA-A and HLA-B alleles for most subjects in the first cohort. In a later analysis, the rate of TCR association differed among HLA loci, with DRB1 alleles having the most associated TCRs and HLA-C alleles having the fewest. Cytomegalovirus status was reported to be diagnosed by the classifier with high specificity and sensitivity in both the original and validation cohorts. According to a later analysis, most CMV-associated TCR beta chains appeared to be HLA-restricted, and the HLA associations seemed to be driven largely by CMV exposure. A cluster of highly shared sequence variants was judged likely to represent a technical artifact of the sequencing pipeline. A later genetic analysis reported fewer N-insertions in productive TCRs among donors in an Asian-associated ancestry cluster than the roughly 620-donor mean. An association between a missense DCLRE1C variant and V-gene and J-gene trimming of TCR beta chains was found in a later genetic analysis and replicated in an independent cohort. Some IMGT-functional V segments, including TRBV6-2 and TRBV6-3, could not be distinguished by the 87-base-pair reads and were therefore excluded.

The sample taken for sequencing was PBMCs. The chain was built from TRBV7-8 and TRBJ2-7, and 8 junction bases match TRBD2. The sequence came from a man aged 25 to 45 in good health and CMV-seronegative. For the CDR3, the sequence is CASSSEGLGRPVNSYEQYF. The DNA reads as follows: TGTGCCAGCAGTTCAGAGGGACTAGGCAGACCAGTAAACTCTTACGAGCAGTACTTC. The variable domain in full, with residues beyond the CDR3 obtained from the reference TRBV7-8 and TRBJ2-7 genes, is GAGVSQSPRYKVAKRGQDVALRCDPISGHVSLFWYQQALGQGPEFLTYFQNEAQLDKSGLPSDRFFAERPEGSVSTLKIQRTQQEDSAVYLCASSSEGLGRPVNSYEQYFGPGTRLTVT.